Below are 13 T cell receptor beta chains sequenced from a single sample in a study of blood T cells in healthy people across ages. The authors ran a second PCR of roughly 7 to 11 cycles using a sample-barcoded 5' primer and a J-beta primer mix. Using its own MiXCR run on the 5' RACE reads, TCRdb lists one record per CDR3 protein. Of hundreds of thousands of distinct CDR3 sequences listed, 49% were seen once; the top ten hold 25% to 35%. The material sequenced was blood. The receptors shown here come from an older woman in good health.

The chain joins TRBV6-5 to TRBJ2-7; TRBD1 aligns across 9 bases. After removal of 6 bases from V and 6 bases from J, the junction contained 12 bases not matched to a gene. Germline loops: CDR1 MNHEY, CDR2 SVGAGI. This CDR3 has 15 amino acids. In DNA, the CDR3 is TGTGCCAGCAGACCCGGGACAGGGAGTAGCTGCGAGCAGTACTTC. This encodes CASRPGTGSSCEQYF.

This chain connects TRBV7-8 to TRBJ1-5, with 8 bases matching TRBD1. The CDR3 length is 15 residues. Trimming cost V 4 bases and J 7 bases; bases outside gene matches: 9. Germline-derived CDR1 and CDR2 are SGHVS and FQNEAQ. In DNA form, the CDR3 reads TGTGCCAGCAGCTACCAACAGGGGGTCGGACAGCCCCAGCATTTT. Translating gives CASSYQQGVGQPQHF.

Ten or more counts support this clonotype. The rearrangement uses TRBV6-1 and TRBJ2-1; 8 bases are a match to TRBD2. Germline V lookup: CDR1 MNHNS, CDR2 SASEGT. Trimming cost V 6 bases and J 1 base; bases outside gene matches: 20. This CDR3 has 20 residues. CDR3 sequence reads: CASRSSSGFSIFGSYNEQFF. The CDR3 bases are TGTGCCAGCAGGTCGTCTAGCGGGTTTTCTATATTTGGATCCTACAATGAGCAGTTCTTC.

This clonotype was seen more than once but under ten times. The chain joins TRBV4-2 to TRBJ2-7; 8 nucleotides line up with TRBD1. The CDR3 has 17 residues. J lost 2 bases, V lost 0 bases, and 9 bases had no gene match. From germline, CDR1 is LGHNA and CDR2 YNFKEQ. CDR3: CASSQDATADRAYEQYF. The CDR3 bases are TGTGCCAGCAGCCAAGACGCTACAGCGGACAGGGCCTACGAGCAGTACTTC.

V and J are TRBV9 and TRBJ2-4; TRBD1 agrees at 10 bases. The V segment lost 4 bases and the J segment 7 bases; nucleotides outside the gene matches: 8. The CDR3 has 15 residues. The V gene's germline CDR1 is SGDLS and CDR2 YYNGEE. CDR3 amino acids: CASSFAPGQGNIQYF. The CDR3 coding sequence is TGTGCCAGCAGCTTTGCCCCGGGACAGGGGAACATTCAGTACTTC. The full variable domain, in which reference TRBV9 and TRBJ2-4 provide the parts outside the CDR3, is DSGVTQTPKHLITATGQRVTLRCSPRSGDLSVYWYQQSLDQGLQFLIQYYNGEERAKGNILERFSAQQFPDLHSELNLSSLELGDSALYFCASSFAPGQGNIQYFGAGTRLSVL.

This clonotype was picked up one time. The chain recombines TRBV5-1 with TRBJ2-7, with TRBD1 identical over 12 bases. The CDR3 is 15 residues long. V lost 6 bases to trimming and J lost 5 bases; unmatched junction nucleotides: 9. Germline V CDR1 and CDR2: SGHRS, YFSETQ. CDR3 residues: CASNTGTGGIDEQYF. In nucleotides, the CDR3 is TGCGCCAGCAACACCGGGACAGGGGGCATTGACGAGCAGTACTTC.

The chain has TRBV27 and TRBJ1-2; D gene uncertain. Germline V lookup: CDR1 MNHEY, CDR2 SMNVEV (reference sequence). V lost 7 bases and J lost 7, with 19 bases in between. The CDR3 contains 14 residues. DNA for the CDR3: TGTGCCAGCACAACCTCAGCTGGAGTGAGTGGCTACACCTTC. Translation: CASTTSAGVSGYTF.

V gene TRBV27 combines with J gene TRBJ2-5; 11 bases are a match to TRBD1. The J call is in doubt because the DNA end fits TRBJ2-7 better. The CDR3 runs 15 residues. The V gene's germline CDR1 is MNHEY and CDR2 SMNVEV (reference sequence). The CDR3 region is CASSLKGQGVHEQYF. In DNA, the CDR3 is TGTGCCAGCAGTTTAAAGGGACAGGGGGTACACGAGCAGTACTTC.

The table lists this clonotype with a count of one. J is TRBJ2-2 and V is TRBV20-1; 8 nucleotides line up with TRBD2. The CDR3 length is 14 residues. Trimming cost V 3 bases and J 4 bases; bases outside gene matches: 4. Per germline, CDR1 DFQATT and CDR2 SNEGSKA (reference sequence). The CDR3 loop is CSARREVGTGELFF. The CDR3 DNA reads TGCAGTGCTAGGCGGGAGGTCGGCACCGGGGAGCTGTTTTTT.

Concerning this clonotype itself: An end of the junction does not agree with germline; a read error may underlie this. The chain joins TRBV5-1 to TRBJ2-3; D gene uncertain. From germline, CDR1 is SGHRS and CDR2 YFSETQ. The CDR3 extends over 14 amino acids. As DNA, the CDR3 is TGCGCCAGCAGCTTGGGACTTAACACAGATACGCGGTATTTT. Translation: CASSLGLNTDTRYF.

V and J are TRBV30 and TRBJ1-4, with 10 bases identical to TRBD1. The germline CDR1 and CDR2 sequences are GTSNPN and SVGIG (reference sequence). There are 15 residues in the CDR3. V shed 2 bases, J shed 8 bases, and the junction held 8 bases outside the gene matches. The CDR3 sequence: CAWSQQGQGREKLFF. CDR3 nucleotides: TGTGCCTGGAGTCAACAGGGACAGGGGCGGGAAAAACTGTTTTTT.

There are a few counts of this clonotype. The gene calls are TRBV4-2 and TRBJ2-5; 7 bases are a match to TRBD2. The CDR3 loop spans 17 amino acids. The germline V gene has CDR1 LGHNA and CDR2 YNFKEQ. The ends lost 4 bases at V and 2 bases at J; junction bases unmatched: 13. This CDR3 reads CASSPTTKTGGQETQYF. The DNA for the CDR3 is TGTGCCAGCAGCCCAACGACCAAAACCGGGGGGCAAGAGACCCAGTACTTC.

The CDR3 region has the DNA TGTGCCAGCAGCTCCAGAGGGAGCAACAATAATTCACCCCTCCACTTT. Protein product: CASSSRGSNNNSPLHF. This chain uses TRBV13 with TRBJ1-6; D not resolved. The CDR3 spans 16 residues. Germline V gene sequence: CDR1 PRHDT, CDR2 FYEKMQ (reference sequence). With 4 bases removed from V and 5 bases from J, the gap between germline ends came to 15 bases.